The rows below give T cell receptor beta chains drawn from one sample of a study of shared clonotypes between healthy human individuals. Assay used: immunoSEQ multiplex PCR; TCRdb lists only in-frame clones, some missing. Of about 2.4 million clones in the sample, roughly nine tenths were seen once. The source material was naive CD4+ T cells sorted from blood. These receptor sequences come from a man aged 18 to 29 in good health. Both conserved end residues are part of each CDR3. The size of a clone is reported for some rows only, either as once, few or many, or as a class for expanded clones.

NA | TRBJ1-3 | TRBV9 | CASSIGGGGNTIYF
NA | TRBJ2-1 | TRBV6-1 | CASRLLAGAPREQFF
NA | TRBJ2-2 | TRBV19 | CASSIGGTVTGELFF
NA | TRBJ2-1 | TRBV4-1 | CASSVGTSVYNEQFF
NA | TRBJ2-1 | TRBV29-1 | CSSRGVDRVYEQFF
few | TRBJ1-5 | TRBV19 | CASRTIPGSNQPQHF
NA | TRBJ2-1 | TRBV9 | CASSGSERGGHEQFF
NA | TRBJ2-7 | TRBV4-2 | CASSQDSDSFYEQYF
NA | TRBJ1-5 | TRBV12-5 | CASGLGSQVPPQHF
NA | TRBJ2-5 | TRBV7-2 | CASSVPGQRVRETQYF
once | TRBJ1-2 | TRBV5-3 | CARRPRQGVIFLGQPLYGYTF
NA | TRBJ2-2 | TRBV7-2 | CASSRMAGGNTGELFF
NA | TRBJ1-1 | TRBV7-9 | CASSGRNLVPEAFF
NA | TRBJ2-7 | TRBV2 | CASTLDRTYEQYF
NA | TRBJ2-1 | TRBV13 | CASSPQTIYNEQFF
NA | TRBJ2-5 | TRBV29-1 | CSVEVGIRETQYF
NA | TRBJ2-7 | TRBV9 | CASSVVPRLAYYYEQYF
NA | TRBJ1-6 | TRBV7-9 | CASSPRGGVAPLHF
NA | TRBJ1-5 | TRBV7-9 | CASSRDTQPQHF
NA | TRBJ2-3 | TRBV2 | CASVPGQGRTDTQYF